A single T cell receptor (beta chain) is shown here with its context. Antigen: not known. A much larger clone lies one base from this, so it may be a read error. TCRdb reanalysed the reads using MiXCR and keeps one entry per CDR3 protein. Here the sample spans around 260,000 distinct CDR3 sequences, roughly 24% being singletons. The CDR3 length is 14 residues. Germline CDR1 is SEHNR and CDR2 is FQNEAQ (reference sequence). These data belong to a study of T cell repertoires in cytomegalovirus infection. The wider study: Matching HLA type and CMV infection were both indicated by public TCR beta signatures.

Study-level findings and limits: The study found HLA-C-restricted CMV-specific TCR beta clonotypes dominating the ex vivo response. CMV carriers having the relevant HLA were flagged by cumulative public TCR beta family frequency.

The V and J genes are TRBV7-9 and TRBJ1-4, with 9 bases matching TRBD1. This clonotype originated in a human donor in good health (CMV status not recorded). Some clones in this sample may be carry-over from other donors' samples. The sequenced sample consisted of PBMCs. This chain's CDR3 is CASSLRDRDERLFF. Written as DNA, the CDR3 is TGTGCCAGCAGCTTACGGGACAGGGATGAAAGACTGTTTTTT.